The rows below give T cell receptor beta chains drawn from one sample of a study of low-dose radiotherapy and immunotherapy resistance in tumors. TCRdb re-analysed the reads in MiXCR, keeping a single row per CDR3 protein. Of around 65,000 distinct CDR3 sequences in the sample, 26% were seen once. This material consisted of PBMCs, taken before treatment. The source is a male donor with rectosigmoid adenocarcinoma. Each CDR3 is given with its conserved first and last residue. D genes are given only for firm matches. Rows may omit the clone size; those that give it use once, few, many or a size class.

v_call,d_call,clone_size,j_call,cdr3_nt,cdr3_aa
TRBV5-1,NA,many,TRBJ1-5,TGCGCCAGCAGCACCGGGACGGAAAATCAGCCCCAGCATTTT,CASSTGTENQPQHF
TRBV19,NA,many,TRBJ2-4,TGTGCCAGTAGTCGCCCTCTTCACCGGGCCCCTATGGCCAAAAACATTCAGTACTTC,CASSRPLHRAPMAKNIQYF
TRBV6-5,NA,NA,TRBJ2-2,TGTGCCAGCAGTTACCGGGGACGGGGCGAGTTGGCCGGGGAGCTGTTTTTT,CASSYRGRGELAGELFF
TRBV27,TRBD1,many,TRBJ2-1,TGTGCCAGCAGTTTATCACGGGGCAGGGGGCCGGAAAGCTCCTACAATGAGCAGTTCTTC,CASSLSRGRGPESSYNEQFF
TRBV24-1,NA,many,TRBJ2-2,TGTGCCACCAGTGGAACCGGGGAGCTGTTTTTT,CATSGTGELFF
TRBV28,TRBD1,once,TRBJ2-5,TGTGCCAGCAGTTTATTGGGAGGACAGGGAAAAGAGACCCAGTACTTC,CASSLLGGQGKETQYF
TRBV28,NA,many,TRBJ2-1,TGTGCCAGCAGTTTACTCGGGCTCCGGACAGAGGTGAACAATGAGCAGTTCTTC,CASSLLGLRTEVNNEQFF
TRBV19,NA,few,TRBJ2-3,TGTGCCAGTAGTAAGGGGTCTTGGAGCGGAAGCACAGATACGCAGTATTTT,CASSKGSWSGSTDTQYF
TRBV7-8,NA,many,TRBJ2-7,TGTGCCAGCAGCTTAGGTGGAGGGATAAGCTCCTACGAGCAGTACTTC,CASSLGGGISSYEQYF
TRBV7-3,NA,many,TRBJ1-1,TGTGCCAGCAGCTTAACGCAGGCGAGTAACACTGAAGCTTTCTTT,CASSLTQASNTEAFF
TRBV11-2,TRBD1,NA,TRBJ2-1,TGTGCCAGCAGCTCAGGACAGGGGTATTACAATGAGCAGTTCTTC,CASSSGQGYYNEQFF
TRBV2,NA,NA,TRBJ1-5,TGTGCCAGCAGTGGACGGTCTGTGGAGCCCCAGCATTTT,CASSGRSVEPQHF
TRBV10-3,TRBD2,NA,TRBJ2-2,TGTGCCATCACTGGCGGGAGAGCGGGCACCGGGGAGCTGTTTTTT,CAITGGRAGTGELFF
TRBV4-2,TRBD1,many,TRBJ1-6,TGTGCCAGCAGCCAAAGGACAGGGGGCCCTAATTCACCCCTCCACTTT,CASSQRTGGPNSPLHF
TRBV19,NA,many,TRBJ1-5,TGTGCCAGTAGTACCCCCAGCGGGAGCAATCAGCCCCAGCATTTT,CASSTPSGSNQPQHF
TRBV28,TRBD1,NA,TRBJ2-5,TGTGCCACCAGTGACTCCCGGACAGGCCAAGAGACCCAGTACTTC,CATSDSRTGQETQYF
TRBV19,NA,many,TRBJ1-2,TGTGCCAGTAGTATCACCGGGGCTGGTGGCTACACCTTC,CASSITGAGGYTF
TRBV2,TRBD2,few,TRBJ2-2,TGTGCCAGCATTGGTCTTCCCGGGACTAGCTCGCGGACCGGGGAGCTGTTTTTT,CASIGLPGTSSRTGELFF
TRBV6-2/TRBV6-3,TRBD2,many,TRBJ2-1,TGTGCCAGCACCCGGGGACAGGGACTAGCGGGAGTGAATGAGCAGTTCTTC,CASTRGQGLAGVNEQFF
TRBV7-2,NA,NA,TRBJ2-7,TGTGCCAGCAGCTTAGGATCAGTATGGGAGCAGTACTTC,CASSLGSVWEQYF
TRBV29-1,TRBD1,many,TRBJ2-4,TGCAGCGGTGGGACAGGGGACGGCATTCAGTACTTC,CSGGTGDGIQYF
TRBV11-2,NA,NA,TRBJ1-4,TGTGCCAGCAGCCCATCCCAGGGGAAGCCTAATGAAAAACTGTTTTTT,CASSPSQGKPNEKLFF
TRBV28,NA,many,TRBJ2-7,TGTGCCAGCAGTTTAGGGGGGCTGAGCTCCTACGAGCAGTACTTC,CASSLGGLSSYEQYF
TRBV9,NA,few,TRBJ2-1,TGTGCCAGCAGCTGGCAGGTTGGTGAGCAGTTCTTC,CASSWQVGEQFF
TRBV28,NA,many,TRBJ1-1,TGTGCCAGCAGTTTTCGGAACACTGAAGCTTTCTTT,CASSFRNTEAFF
TRBV7-9,NA,many,TRBJ2-4,TGTGCCAGCAGCTCAGAACGGGGCAAAAACATTCAGTACTTC,CASSSERGKNIQYF
TRBV4-2,TRBD2,many,TRBJ2-2,TGTGCCAGCAGCCAAGATTTGAGCGGGGGCTACACCGGGGAGCTGTTTTTT,CASSQDLSGGYTGELFF
TRBV27,TRBD1,many,TRBJ2-2,TGTGCCAGCAGGCAGACAGGGTCTGGCGGGGAGCTGTTTTTT,CASRQTGSGGELFF
TRBV5-1,NA,once,TRBJ2-2,TGCGCCAGCAGCCACCGCCCCAGCGCCTGGGGGGACACCGGGGAGCTGTTTTTT,CASSHRPSAWGDTGELFF
TRBV4-2,TRBD2,NA,TRBJ2-7,TGTGCCAGCAGCTTAGCAGGCGGGGGCTCCTACGAGCAGTACTTC,CASSLAGGGSYEQYF
TRBV3-1,NA,many,TRBJ2-4,TGTGCCAGCAGCCCCTCGGAGGTAGCCAAAAACATTCAGTACTTC,CASSPSEVAKNIQYF
TRBV5-1,TRBD1,NA,TRBJ2-7,TGCGCCAGCAGCTTGGAGGGCCAGGGGGCGGGCGAGCAGTACTTC,CASSLEGQGAGEQYF
TRBV5-1,NA,NA,TRBJ2-1,TGCGCCAGCAGCTTGCTCCCAGGGAATGACAATGAGCAGTTCTTC,CASSLLPGNDNEQFF
TRBV20-1,TRBD1,many,TRBJ2-2,TGCAGTGCTCTAGGGGGCGCGAACACCGGGGAGCTGTTTTTT,CSALGGANTGELFF
TRBV29-1,NA,many,TRBJ2-1,TGCAGCGTTGATAGAGGGCGCGGGAATGAGCAGTTCTTC,CSVDRGRGNEQFF
TRBV5-6,NA,many,TRBJ2-1,TGTGCCAGCAGCTTCTCCTGGGCTAGTGAGCAGTTCTTC,CASSFSWASEQFF
TRBV27,NA,few,TRBJ2-6,TGTGCCAGCAGTGGGGGGACCCTCTCTGGGGCCAACGTCCTGACTTTC,CASSGGTLSGANVLTF
TRBV2,TRBD1,many,TRBJ1-1,TGTGCCAGCAGTGTAACGACAGGGACTGAAGCTTTCTTT,CASSVTTGTEAFF
TRBV5-1,NA,NA,TRBJ2-1,TGCGCCAGCAGCAGGGGGGAGTTTGAGCAGTTCTTC,CASSRGEFEQFF
TRBV9,NA,many,TRBJ2-2,TGTGCCAGCAGCGTAGTCTGGGGGACCGCGAACACCGGGGAGCTGTTTTTT,CASSVVWGTANTGELFF
TRBV6-1,NA,many,TRBJ1-2,TGTGCCAGCAGTGAAGGTACCGGGGGGAATGGCTATGGCTACACCTTC,CASSEGTGGNGYGYTF
TRBV28,NA,many,TRBJ2-7,TGTGCCAGCAGTTCACCCCACCTAGGGGGCGAGCAGTACTTC,CASSSPHLGGEQYF
TRBV28,NA,many,TRBJ1-2,TGTGCCAGCAGAATGGTGGGGGTCTATGGCTACACCTTC,CASRMVGVYGYTF
TRBV7-2,NA,many,TRBJ2-1,TGTGCCAGCAGCCTTCGGGGGAGCAACTACAATGAGCAGTTCTTC,CASSLRGSNYNEQFF
TRBV28,NA,few,TRBJ2-7,TGTGCCAGCAGTTTGGTCGAATACGAGCAGTACTTC,CASSLVEYEQYF
TRBV6-2/TRBV6-3,TRBD1,NA,TRBJ2-1,TGTGCCAGCAGCACCGGGACAGGGGATCGCAATGAGCAGTTCTTC,CASSTGTGDRNEQFF
TRBV7-8,NA,many,TRBJ2-2,TGTGCCAGCAGCTTATATGGGAACACCGGGGAGCTGTTTTTT,CASSLYGNTGELFF
TRBV7-2,NA,NA,TRBJ2-2,NA,CASSLQPQVTGELFFFFFFFF
TRBV10-2,NA,many,TRBJ2-7,TGCGCCAGCAGTGAGTCCGGGACATCTGGCTCCTACGAGCAGTACTTC,CASSESGTSGSYEQYF
TRBV6-6,NA,many,TRBJ1-5,TGTGCCAGCAGTTACCAAGTCAGTCCAGGGGCTTATCAGCCCCAGCATTTT,CASSYQVSPGAYQPQHF